One T cell receptor (beta chain) is described in this entry. This entry comes from a study of blood T cell repertoires in COVID-19. Cohorts were based on clinical histories the participants reported. Per the original methods: Quantification of nucleated cells was approximated via reference gene primer amplification. Only in-frame clones appear in the TCRdb table, and some are missing; sequencing was by immunoSEQ multiplex PCR. Clone size and the V and J calls come from that table; the DNA yielded D and trimming. The data show almost 200,000 clones, about 90% seen once. Germline CDR1 reads SGHKS; CDR2 reads YYEKEE (reference sequence). V was clipped by 1 base and J by 3 bases, with 10 bases between them. The CDR3 has 15 residues.

The chain joins TRBV5-5 to TRBJ2-2; D is possibly TRBD2 (6 bases). Source material: PBMCs or T cells enriched from blood (not recorded which). The source of this sequence is a young woman who had recovered from COVID-19. The CDR3 region is CASSLTGSDTGELFF. The CDR3 DNA sequence: TGTGCCAGCAGCTTGACCGGGAGCGACACCGGGGAGCTGTTTTTT.